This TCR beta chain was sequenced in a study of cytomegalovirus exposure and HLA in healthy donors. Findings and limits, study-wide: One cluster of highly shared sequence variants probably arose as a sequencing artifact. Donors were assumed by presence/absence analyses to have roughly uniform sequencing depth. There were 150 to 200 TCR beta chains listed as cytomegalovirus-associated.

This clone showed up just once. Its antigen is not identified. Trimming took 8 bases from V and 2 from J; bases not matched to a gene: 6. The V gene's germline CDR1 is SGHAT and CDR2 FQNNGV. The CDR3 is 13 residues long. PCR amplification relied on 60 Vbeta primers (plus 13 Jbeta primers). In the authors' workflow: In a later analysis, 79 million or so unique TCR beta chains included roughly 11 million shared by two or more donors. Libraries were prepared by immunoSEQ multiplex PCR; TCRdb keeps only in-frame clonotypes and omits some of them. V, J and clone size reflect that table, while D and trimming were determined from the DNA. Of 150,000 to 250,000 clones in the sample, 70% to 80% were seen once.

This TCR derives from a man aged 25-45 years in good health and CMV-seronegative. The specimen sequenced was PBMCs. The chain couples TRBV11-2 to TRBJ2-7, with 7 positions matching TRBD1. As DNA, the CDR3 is TGTGCCAGCCGGGGACAGCCCGCCTACGAGCAGTACTTC. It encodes CASRGQPAYEQYF.